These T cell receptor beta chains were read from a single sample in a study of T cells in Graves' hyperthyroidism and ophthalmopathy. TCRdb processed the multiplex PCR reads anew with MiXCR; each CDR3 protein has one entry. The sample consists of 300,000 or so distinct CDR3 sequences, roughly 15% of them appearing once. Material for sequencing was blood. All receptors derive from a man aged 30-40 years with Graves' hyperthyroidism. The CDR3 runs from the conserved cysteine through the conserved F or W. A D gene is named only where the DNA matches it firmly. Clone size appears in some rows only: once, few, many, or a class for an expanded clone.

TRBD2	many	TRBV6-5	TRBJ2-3	TGTGCCAGCAGTTACCGGGGGGTCTACCTCACAGATACGCAGTATTTT	CASSYRGVYLTDTQYF
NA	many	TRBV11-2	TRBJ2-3	TGTGCCAGCAGCTTAGGGGGTCGCGTGTATTTT	CASSLGGRVYF
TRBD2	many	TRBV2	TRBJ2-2	TGTGCCAGCAGAACCGGACTAGCGGGAGGGGACACCGGGGAGCTGTTTTTT	CASRTGLAGGDTGELFF
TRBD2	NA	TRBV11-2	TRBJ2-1	TGTGCCAGCAGCGCGACTAGCGGGAGGCCGACCTACAATGAGCAGTTCTTC	CASSATSGRPTYNEQFF
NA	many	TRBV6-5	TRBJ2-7	TGTGCCAGCAGTTACTTAGTAGTTGGTCGGGCGCACTACGAGCAGTACTTC	CASSYLVVGRAHYEQYF
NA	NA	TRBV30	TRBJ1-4	TGTGCCTGGAGACGGGGGTTGCATGAAAAACTGTTTTTT	CAWRRGLHEKLFF
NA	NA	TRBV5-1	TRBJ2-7	TGCGCCAGCAGCTTACTCTCGAGCTCCTACGAGCAGTACTTC	CASSLLSSSYEQYF
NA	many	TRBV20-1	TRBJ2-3	TGCAGTGCCGACTTGAGAGGGGTCGGCACAGATACGCAGTATTTT	CSADLRGVGTDTQYF
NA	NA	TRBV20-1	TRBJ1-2	TGCAGTGCTAGAGATGGCGATTCCAACTATGGCTACACCTTC	CSARDGDSNYGYTF
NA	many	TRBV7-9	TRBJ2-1	TGTGCCAGCGTTAGGGGATACAATGAGCAGTTCTTC	CASVRGYNEQFF
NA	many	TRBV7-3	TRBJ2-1	TGTGCCAGCAGCTCCGGGTCATTTAACAATGAGCAGTTCTTC	CASSSGSFNNEQFF
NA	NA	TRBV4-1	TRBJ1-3	TGCGCCAGCACCCACCAAGAATTCTCTGGAAACACCATATATTTT	CASTHQEFSGNTIYF
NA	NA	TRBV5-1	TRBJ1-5	TGCGCCAGCAGCTCGGGAGGGGAGGGTCAGCCCCAGCATTTT	CASSSGGEGQPQHF
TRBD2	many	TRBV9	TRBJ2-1	TGTGCCAGCAGCGTAGGCCCCCCCCTAGCGGGAGGTTACAATGAGCAGTTCTTC	CASSVGPPLAGGYNEQFF
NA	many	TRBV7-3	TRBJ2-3	TGTGCCAGCAGCTTATTCGGGGTGGGTGGAGAACCAGATACGCAGTATTTT	CASSLFGVGGEPDTQYF
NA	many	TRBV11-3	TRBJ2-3	TGTGCCAGCAGCTTAGTGACCAGCCTGGCGGATACGCAGTATTTT	CASSLVTSLADTQYF
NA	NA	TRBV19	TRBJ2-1	TGTGCCAGTAGTATAGAACCCAACAATGAGCAGTTCTTC	CASSIEPNNEQFF
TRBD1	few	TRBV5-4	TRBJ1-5	TGTGCCAGCAGCCAGACAGGGGTCGGCAATCAGCCCCAGCATTTT	CASSQTGVGNQPQHF
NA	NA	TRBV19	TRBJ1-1	TGTGCCAGTAACCCAGGGAGGGGGATAAACACTGAAGCTTTCTTT	CASNPGRGINTEAFF
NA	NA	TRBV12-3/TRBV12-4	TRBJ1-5	TGTGCCAGTTCCTTCGGGGCTAGGGTGACTCAGCCCCAGCATTTT	CASSFGARVTQPQHF
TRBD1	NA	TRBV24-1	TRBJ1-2	TGTGCCACCAGTGACTCGGGACAGGACAGCTATGGCTACACCTTC	CATSDSGQDSYGYTF
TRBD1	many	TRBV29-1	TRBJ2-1	TGCAGCGGACAGGGGGCCGGGTGGGAGTACAATGAGCAGTTCTTC	CSGQGAGWEYNEQFF
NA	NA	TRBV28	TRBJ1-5	TGTGCCAGCAGTTCCCTTCCACCTGGGGTTGGACGGGGGTCCCAGCATTTT	CASSSLPPGVGRGSQHF
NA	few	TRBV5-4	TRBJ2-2	TGTGCCAGCACTCTAAGGGGGGCCGGGGAGCTGTTTTTT	CASTLRGAGELFF
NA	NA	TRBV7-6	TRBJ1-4	TGTGCCAGCAGCCCCCGGGACGCCACAAAAATCACTAATGAAAAACTGTTTTTT	CASSPRDATKITNEKLFF
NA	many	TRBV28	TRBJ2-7	TGTGCCAGCAGTCTTGGGCTAGCCGCCTACGAGCAGTACTTC	CASSLGLAAYEQYF
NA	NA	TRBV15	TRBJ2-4	TGTGCCACGAGCAGAGACTCGCGGGACATTCACTACTTC	CATSRDSRDIHYF
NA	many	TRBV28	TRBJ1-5	TGTGCCAGCGGGGGCCTGGCGGTCAATAGCAATCAGCCCCAGCATTTT	CASGGLAVNSNQPQHF
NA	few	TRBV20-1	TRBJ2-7	TGCAGTGCTACGACCCCCGGGACACCTTCCTACGAGCAGTACTTC	CSATTPGTPSYEQYF
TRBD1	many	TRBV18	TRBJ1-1	TGTGCCAGCTCACCAGCCAGGGGGAGAGACACTGAAGCTTTCTTT	CASSPARGRDTEAFF
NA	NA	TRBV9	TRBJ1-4	TGTGCCAGCAGCCCCGATAATGAAAAACTGTTTTTT	CASSPDNEKLFF
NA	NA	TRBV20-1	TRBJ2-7	TGCAGTGCTAGAAGGGAACAGGGGGTAGCGGGAGAGGAGCGGCAGTACTTC	CSARREQGVAGEERQYF
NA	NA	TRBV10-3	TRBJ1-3	TGTGCCATCAGTGAGGGTCTCCGCACCATATATTTT	CAISEGLRTIYF
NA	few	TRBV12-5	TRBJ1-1	TGTGCTAGTGGTTTGGAAGGTGGACCGACGAACACTGAAGCTTTCTTT	CASGLEGGPTNTEAFF
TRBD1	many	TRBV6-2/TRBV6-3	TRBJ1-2	TGTGCCAGCAGTTACTCGAGCACCAGGACAGGGACCTATGGCTACACCTTC	CASSYSSTRTGTYGYTF
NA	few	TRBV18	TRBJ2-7	TGTGCCAGCTCACCACGGAGTTCCTCCTCCTACGAGCAGTACTTC	CASSPRSSSSYEQYF
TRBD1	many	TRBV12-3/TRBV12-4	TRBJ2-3	TGTGCCAGCAGCCCTCGGGACAGGGGGACAGATACGCAGTATTTT	CASSPRDRGTDTQYF
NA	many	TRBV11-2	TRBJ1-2	TGTGCCAGCAGAAAGACAGGCGACTATGGCTACACCTTC	CASRKTGDYGYTF
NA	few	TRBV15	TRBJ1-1	TGTGCCACCAGCAGAGAGCCAGGATGGGACACTGAAGCTTTCTTT	CATSREPGWDTEAFF
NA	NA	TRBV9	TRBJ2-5	TGTGCCAGCAGCGTAGGCGGCAGGACAGAAGAGACCCAGTACTTC	CASSVGGRTEETQYF
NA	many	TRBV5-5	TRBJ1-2	TGTGCCAGCAGCCTGAGGGACGGGCTTAACTATGGCTACACCTTC	CASSLRDGLNYGYTF
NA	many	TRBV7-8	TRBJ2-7	TGTGCCAGCAGCTTAGGGGGAGCGCGATGGGAGCAGTACTTC	CASSLGGARWEQYF
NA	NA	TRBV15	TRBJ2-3	TGTGCCACCAGCGTAAGACTAGAGTCAGATACGCAGTATTTT	CATSVRLESDTQYF
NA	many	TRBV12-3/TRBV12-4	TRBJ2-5	TGTGCCAGCTCCGGAAGAGGCCTAGAGACCCAGTACTTC	CASSGRGLETQYF
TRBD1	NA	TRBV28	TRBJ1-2	TGTGCCAGCAGTTTTCCCGGGACAGGGTGGGCAGGCCATTACGCCTTC	CASSFPGTGWAGHYAF
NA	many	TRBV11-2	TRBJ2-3	TGTGCCAGCAGCTTAAGGAATAGGGCAGATACGCAGTATTTT	CASSLRNRADTQYF
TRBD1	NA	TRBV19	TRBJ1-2	TGTGCCAGTAGCAGACCTGGGACAGAGGCTAACTATGGCTACACCTTC	CASSRPGTEANYGYTF
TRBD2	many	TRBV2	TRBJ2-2	TGTGCCAGCAGTGAATGGGGCCTAGCGGGAGTCACCGGGGAGCTGTTTTTT	CASSEWGLAGVTGELFF
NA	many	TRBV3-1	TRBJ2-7	TGTGCCAGCAACCGCGCTATGGAGCAGTACTTC	CASNRAMEQYF
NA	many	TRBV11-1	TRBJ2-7	TGTGCCAGCAGCCCTTATGGTGACGAGCAGTACTTC	CASSPYGDEQYF
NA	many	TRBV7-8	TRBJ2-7	TGTGCCAGCAGTTCCGTGGGGGGATACTACGAGCAGTACTTC	CASSSVGGYYEQYF
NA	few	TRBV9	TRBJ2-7	TGTGCCAGCAGCGTAGGGTGGAGCTCCTACGAGCAGTACTTC	CASSVGWSSYEQYF
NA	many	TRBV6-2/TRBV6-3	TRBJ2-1	TGTGCCAGCAAGACAGGACCCTACAATGAGCAGTTCTTC	CASKTGPYNEQFF